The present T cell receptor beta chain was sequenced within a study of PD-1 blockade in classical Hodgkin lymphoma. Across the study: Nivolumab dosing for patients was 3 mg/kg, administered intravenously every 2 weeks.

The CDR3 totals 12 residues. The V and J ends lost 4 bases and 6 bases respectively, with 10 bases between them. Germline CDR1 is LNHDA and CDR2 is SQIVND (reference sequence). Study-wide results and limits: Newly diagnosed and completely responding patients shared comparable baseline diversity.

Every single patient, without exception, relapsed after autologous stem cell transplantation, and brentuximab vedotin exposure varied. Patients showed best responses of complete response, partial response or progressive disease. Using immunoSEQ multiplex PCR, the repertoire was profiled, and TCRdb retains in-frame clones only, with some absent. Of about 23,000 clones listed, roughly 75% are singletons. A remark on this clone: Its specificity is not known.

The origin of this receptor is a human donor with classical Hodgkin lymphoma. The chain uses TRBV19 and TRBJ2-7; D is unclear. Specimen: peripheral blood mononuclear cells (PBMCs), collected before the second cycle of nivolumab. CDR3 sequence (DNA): TGTGCCAGTAGTACCCCTAAGGGCGAGCAGTACTTC. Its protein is CASSTPKGEQYF.